This T cell receptor (beta chain) is drawn from a study of Ad26.COV2.S vaccination and SARS-CoV-2 variants. General study points: Vaccinated and placebo-treated recipients had similar non-spike TCR breadth.

V was pared by 5 bases and J by 3 bases, with 4 bases between. Per the germline V gene, CDR1 is SGHTA and CDR2 is FQGTGA. The CDR3 has 12 residues. The treatment: some 20 received Ad26.COV2.S at low or high dose, single or two shots; 5 received placebo; per-sample allocation not given. The investigators took samples on day 63 after the first vaccine or placebo injection. In the vaccine, an Ad26 vector expressed the SARS-CoV-2 spike of the Wuhan strain. Of note for this clone: What it binds is unknown.

The protocol was immunoSEQ multiplex PCR, while the TCRdb copy is restricted to in-frame clones and leaves out a portion. The sample lists hundreds of thousands of clones, roughly 90% occurring once. The chain has TRBV7-3 and TRBJ1-4; D gene uncertain. The sequenced sample was peripheral blood, obtained in a trial of Ad26.COV2.S vaccine versus placebo. The source of this sequence is a person between 18 and 60 years old who received the Ad26.COV2.S COVID-19 vaccine or a placebo. CDR3 in DNA: TGTGCCAGCAGCCCACCTAATGAAAAACTGTTTTTT. It yields the protein CASSPPNEKLFF.